This T cell receptor (beta chain) is from a study of blood T cell repertoires in COVID-19. Study-wide context: From T cells, B-cell-depleted T cells, or PBMCs came the material, which was cDNA or gDNA.

Germline loops: CDR1 MGHRA, CDR2 YSYEKL. V shed 0 bases, J shed 4 bases, and the junction held 10 bases outside the gene matches. The CDR3 extends over 17 amino acids. Measured with immunoSEQ multiplex PCR; TCRdb has only the in-frame clones, and not every one. Seen here are 200,000 to 300,000 clones, approximately 90% observed once, and the top ten hold approximately 3.3%. The source material was peripheral blood. This receptor was identified in a middle-aged woman with acute or convalescent COVID-19. The chain is built from TRBV4-1 and TRBJ1-2; 8 nucleotides line up with TRBD1. The CDR3 loop is CASSQDTLGTGLYGYTF. The CDR3 DNA is TGCGCCAGCAGCCAAGATACCCTAGGGACAGGACTCTATGGCTACACCTTC.